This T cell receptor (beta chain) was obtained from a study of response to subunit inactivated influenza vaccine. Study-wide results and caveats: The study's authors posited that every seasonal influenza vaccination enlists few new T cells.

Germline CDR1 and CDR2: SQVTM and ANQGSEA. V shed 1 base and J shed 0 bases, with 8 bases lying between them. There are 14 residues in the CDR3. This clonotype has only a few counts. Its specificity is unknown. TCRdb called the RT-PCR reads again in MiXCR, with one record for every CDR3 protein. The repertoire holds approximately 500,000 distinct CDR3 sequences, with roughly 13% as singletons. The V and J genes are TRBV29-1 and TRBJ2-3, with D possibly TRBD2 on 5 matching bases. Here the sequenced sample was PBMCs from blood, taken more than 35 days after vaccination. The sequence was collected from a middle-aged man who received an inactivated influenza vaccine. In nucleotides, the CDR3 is TGCAGCGTTGAAGCGGGAAGGAGCACAGATACGCAGTATTTT. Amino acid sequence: CSVEAGRSTDTQYF.